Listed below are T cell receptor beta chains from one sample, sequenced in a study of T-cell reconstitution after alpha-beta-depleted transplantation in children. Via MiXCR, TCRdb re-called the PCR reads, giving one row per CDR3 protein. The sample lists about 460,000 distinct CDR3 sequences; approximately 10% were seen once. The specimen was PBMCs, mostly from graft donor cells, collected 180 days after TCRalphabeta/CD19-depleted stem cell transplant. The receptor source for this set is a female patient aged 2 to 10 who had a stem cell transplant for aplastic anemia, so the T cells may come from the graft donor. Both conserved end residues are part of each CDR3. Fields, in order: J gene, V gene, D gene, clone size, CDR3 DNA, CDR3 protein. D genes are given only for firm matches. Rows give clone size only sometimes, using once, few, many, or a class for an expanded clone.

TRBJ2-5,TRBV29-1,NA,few,TGCAGCGTTGAAGGACAGAAAGAGACCCAGTACTTC,CSVEGQKETQYF
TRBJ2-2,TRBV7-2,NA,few,TGTGCCAGCACCATATTGCACCCCACCGGGGAGCTGTTTTTT,CASTILHPTGELFF
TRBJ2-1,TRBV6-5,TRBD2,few,TGTGCCAGCAGTTACTTAGCGGGAGGGTCAAATGAGCAGTTCTTC,CASSYLAGGSNEQFF
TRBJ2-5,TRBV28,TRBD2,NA,TGTGCCAGCAGTTCTTGGGTAGCGGGAGAAGGTGGAGAGACCCAGTACTTC,CASSSWVAGEGGETQYF
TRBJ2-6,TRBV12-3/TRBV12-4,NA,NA,TGTGCCAGCAGTTTAAGGCTGACCGCGATCTCTGGGGCCAACGTCCTGACTTTC,CASSLRLTAISGANVLTF
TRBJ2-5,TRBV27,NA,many,TGTGCCAGCAGTTTAGGGTTTGACTTCGAAGAGACCCAGTACTTC,CASSLGFDFEETQYF
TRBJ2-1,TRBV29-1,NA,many,TGCAGCGTTTCATCCTTCACAAATGAGCAGTTCTTC,CSVSSFTNEQFF
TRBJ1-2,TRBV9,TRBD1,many,TGTGCCAGCAGCGTAGCCGGGACAGTGAACTATGGCTACACCTTC,CASSVAGTVNYGYTF
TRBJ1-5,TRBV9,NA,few,TGTGCCAGCAGCGAGAGGGAGGGGGTAGTACCCCAGCATTTT,CASSEREGVVPQHF
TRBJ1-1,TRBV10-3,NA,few,TGTGCCATCAGGACGGACATTAGCCCTGAAGCTTTCTTT,CAIRTDISPEAFF
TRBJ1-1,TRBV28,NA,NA,TGTGCCAGCAGAAACTCCCCCATGGTGGAAGCTTTCTTT,CASRNSPMVEAFF
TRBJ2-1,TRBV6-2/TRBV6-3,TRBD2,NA,TGTGCCAGCAGTGCCAAACTAGCGGGAGCTTACAATGAGCAGTTCTTC,CASSAKLAGAYNEQFF
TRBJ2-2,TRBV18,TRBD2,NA,TGTGCCAGCTCACCACTTCCGGGACTAGAAACCCCACAGAACGGGTTT,CASSPLPGLETPQNGF
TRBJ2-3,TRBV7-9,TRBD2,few,TGTGCCAGCAGCCCCCTAAGCGGGAGTAGCACAGATACGCAGTATTTT,CASSPLSGSSTDTQYF
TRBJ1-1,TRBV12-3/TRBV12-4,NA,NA,TGTGCCAGCAGTTTACAGGCAAACGTACGGCAAGCTTTCTTT,CASSLQANVRQAFF
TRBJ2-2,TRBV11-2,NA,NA,TGTGCCAGCAGCTCCCGGGTTGGGAGTAGCGGGGAGCTGTTTTTT,CASSSRVGSSGELFF
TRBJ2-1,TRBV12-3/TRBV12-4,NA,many,TGTGCCAGCAGTTTCGTGGGGGCCAATGAGCAGTTCTTC,CASSFVGANEQFF
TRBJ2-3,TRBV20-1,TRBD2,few,TGCAGTGCTAGAGAAATAGCGGGAGGGGAGGACACAGATACGCAGTATTTT,CSAREIAGGEDTDTQYF
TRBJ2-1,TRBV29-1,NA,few,TGCAGCACCAAGATCCGAGCAATCCACAATGAGCAGTTCTTC,CSTKIRAIHNEQFF
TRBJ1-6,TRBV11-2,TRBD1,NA,TGTGCCAGCAGCGCCCCGGGACAGGGGGCATCACGCTCCTATAATCCACCCCTCCACTTT,CASSAPGQGASRSYNPPLHF
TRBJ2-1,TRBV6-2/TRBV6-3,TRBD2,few,TGTGCCAGTTGGGAGGGGAGGAACTCCTACAATGAGCAGTTCTTC,CASWEGRNSYNEQFF
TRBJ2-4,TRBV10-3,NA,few,TGTGCCATCAGTGAGTCGGGCAGGGGTGGCCGTTTTAGGATTCAGTACTTC,CAISESGRGGRFRIQYF
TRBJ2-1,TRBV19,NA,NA,TGTGCCAGTAGTGCCTACATTCCTACCTACAATGAGCAGTTCTTC,CASSAYIPTYNEQFF
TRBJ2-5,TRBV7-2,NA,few,TGTGCCAGCAGCTTAGGACTTTCTCAAGAGACCCAGTACTTC,CASSLGLSQETQYF
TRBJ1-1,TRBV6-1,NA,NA,TGTGCCAGCAGTGAGGTCGGATTGAACACTGAAGCTTTCTTT,CASSEVGLNTEAFF
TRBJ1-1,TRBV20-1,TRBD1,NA,TGCAGTGCGAAGACAGGGGAAGGCACTGAAGCTTTCTTT,CSAKTGEGTEAFF
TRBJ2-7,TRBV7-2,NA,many,TGTGCCAGCAGCTCCTCGGGGTCCCTTGGCTACGAGCAGTACTTC,CASSSSGSLGYEQYF
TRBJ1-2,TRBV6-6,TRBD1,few,TGTGCCAGCAGCCTAGGGGGCGAACGGGGCTACACCTTC,CASSLGGERGYTF
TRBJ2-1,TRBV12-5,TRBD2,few,TGTGCTAGTGGTTTGGTACAAGTCAGTAGCGGGGTAGCCTACAATGAGCAGTTCTTC,CASGLVQVSSGVAYNEQFF
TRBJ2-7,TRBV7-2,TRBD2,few,TGTGCCAGCAGAGGCCCTAGCGGGAGCTTGTACGAGCAGTACTTC,CASRGPSGSLYEQYF
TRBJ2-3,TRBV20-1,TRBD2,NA,TGCAGTGCTAGTCCCGGGACTAGCGGAAGCACAGATACGCAGTATTTT,CSASPGTSGSTDTQYF
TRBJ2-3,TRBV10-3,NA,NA,TGTGCCACCGAATGGGACACCCGATCGGATACGCAGTATTTT,CATEWDTRSDTQYF
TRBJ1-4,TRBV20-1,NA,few,TGCAGTGCAAGCATGGGCGGGGTCGAGGATGAAAAACTGTTTTTT,CSASMGGVEDEKLFF
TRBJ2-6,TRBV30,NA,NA,TGTGCCTGGGGAAGACTTTACAGAGCTGGGGCCAACGTCCTGACTTTC,CAWGRLYRAGANVLTF
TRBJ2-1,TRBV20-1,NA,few,TGCAGTGTTACAGGTATCTCCTACAATGAGCAGTTCTTC,CSVTGISYNEQFF
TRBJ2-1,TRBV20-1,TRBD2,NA,TGCTGTGCTACCGGGACTAGCGGGATGGTGTCCTACAATGAGCAGTTCTTC,CCATGTSGMVSYNEQFF
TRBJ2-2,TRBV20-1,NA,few,TGCAGTGCTCCCCGGACCGGGGAGCTGTTTTTT,CSAPRTGELFF
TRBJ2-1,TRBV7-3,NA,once,TGTGCCAGCAACGACAGCGGGCAGACCTACAATGAGCAGTTCTTC,CASNDSGQTYNEQFF
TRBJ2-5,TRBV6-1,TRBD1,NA,TGTGCCAGCAGTCCCGGGACAGGGATGGAGACCCAGTACTTC,CASSPGTGMETQYF
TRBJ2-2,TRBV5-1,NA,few,TGCGCCAGCAGCGCTCTCGCCGCGGCGGGCACCGGGGAGCTGTTTTTT,CASSALAAAGTGELFF
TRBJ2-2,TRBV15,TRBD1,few,TGTGCCACCAGCAATCCGGGACAGGGGAACACCGGGGAGCTGTTTTTT,CATSNPGQGNTGELFF
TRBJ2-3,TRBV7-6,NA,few,TGTGCCAGCAGCTTCGGGGGTCAGGTTACAGATACGCAGTATTTT,CASSFGGQVTDTQYF
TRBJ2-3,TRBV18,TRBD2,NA,TGTGCCAGCTCACCGGGTTTACTAGCGTACGCAGATACGCAGTATTTT,CASSPGLLAYADTQYF
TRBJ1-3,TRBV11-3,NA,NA,TGTGCCAGCAGCTTAGTAGGTTCTGGAAACACCATATATTTT,CASSLVGSGNTIYF
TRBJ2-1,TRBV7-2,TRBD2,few,TGTGCCAGCAGCTTAGTCGGGAGGGCCGATGAGCAGTTCTTC,CASSLVGRADEQFF
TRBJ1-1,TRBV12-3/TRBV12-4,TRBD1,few,TGTGCCAGCAGCTCCCCATGGGTAGGGGGCAACACTGAAGCTTTCTTT,CASSSPWVGGNTEAFF